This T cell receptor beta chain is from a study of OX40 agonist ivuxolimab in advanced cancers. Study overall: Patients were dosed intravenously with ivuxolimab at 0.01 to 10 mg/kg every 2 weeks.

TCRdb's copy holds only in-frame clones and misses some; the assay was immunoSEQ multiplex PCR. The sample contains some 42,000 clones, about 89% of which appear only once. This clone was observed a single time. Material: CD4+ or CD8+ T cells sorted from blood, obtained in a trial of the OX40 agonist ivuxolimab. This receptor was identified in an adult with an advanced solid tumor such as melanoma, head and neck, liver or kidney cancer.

CDR3 sequence reads: CASSVGSGGLETQYF. CDR3 DNA sequence: TGTGCCAGCAGTGTGGGTAGCGGGGGCCTGGAGACCCAGTACTTC. The gene calls are TRBV6-1 and TRBJ2-5; 9 bases match TRBD2. Looked up from germline, CDR1 is MNHNS and CDR2 is SASEGT. Trimming took 4 bases from V and 5 from J; bases not matched to a gene: 8. CDR3 size: 15 residues.